This entry concerns a single T cell receptor beta chain. Amplification of TCR beta CDR3 regions was performed using RNA transcripts as template. The HTBI primer set served for first-round RT-PCR of the TCR CDR3. TCRdb called the multiplex PCR reads again in MiXCR, with one record for every CDR3 protein. The sample has roughly 240,000 distinct CDR3 sequences; over 15% are singletons. The junction had 0 bases not matched to a gene; V was cut back by 6 bases and J by 1 base. The length of the CDR3 is 13 residues. Germline CDR1 MNHNS, CDR2 SASEGT. Out of 10 ml of fresh peripheral blood came the PBMCs. This entry belongs to a study of T cells in Graves' hyperthyroidism and ophthalmopathy.

Input material: blood. The chain links TRBV6-1 to TRBJ2-5; TRBD2 matches 9 bases. The TCR sequence derives from a woman between 18 and 29 years old with Graves' ophthalmopathy. CDR3 bases: TGTGCCAGCAGGACTAGCGGCCAAGAGACCCAGTACTTC. As protein: CASRTSGQETQYF.